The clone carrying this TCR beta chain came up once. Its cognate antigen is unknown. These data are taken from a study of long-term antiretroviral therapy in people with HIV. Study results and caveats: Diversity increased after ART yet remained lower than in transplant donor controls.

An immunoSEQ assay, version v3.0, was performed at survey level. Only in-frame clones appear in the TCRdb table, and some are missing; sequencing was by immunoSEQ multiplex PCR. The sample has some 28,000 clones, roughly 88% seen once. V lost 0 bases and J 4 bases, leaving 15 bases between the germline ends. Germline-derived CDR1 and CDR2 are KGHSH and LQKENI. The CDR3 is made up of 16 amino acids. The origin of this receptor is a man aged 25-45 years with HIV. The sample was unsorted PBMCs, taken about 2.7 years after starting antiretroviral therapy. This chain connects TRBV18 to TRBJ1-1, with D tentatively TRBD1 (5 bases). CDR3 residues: CASSPPNRSWGTEAFF. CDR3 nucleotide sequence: TGTGCCAGCTCACCACCGAACAGGTCATGGGGCACTGAAGCTTTCTTT.